This T cell receptor (beta chain) appears in the sequencing data of a study of T cell changes during pregnancy in multiple sclerosis. Germline lookup yields CDR1 SNHLY and CDR2 FYNNEI. The CDR3 length is 14 residues. V gave up 6 bases and J gave up 8 bases, with 19 bases separating them. Repertoires were generated with immunoSEQ multiplex PCR, while TCRdb's copy carries only in-frame clones and drops some. The sample lists 45,000 to 55,000 clones; almost 95% were seen once. The clonotype originates from a female donor with multiple sclerosis, enrolled in a pregnancy study. J is TRBJ1-1 and V is TRBV2; unclear D gene. Sequenced here: peripheral blood, sampled after pregnancy. DNA for the CDR3: TGTGCCAGCAGCCCTAACTTAGGCGCGGAGGAAGCTTTCTTT. Its translation: CASSPNLGAEEAFF.